This is a list of T cell receptor beta chains from one sample in a study of CD8 T cells in ankylosing spondylitis. TCRdb ran MiXCR on the 5' RACE reads and lists one entry per CDR3 protein. The sample lists about 160,000 distinct CDR3 sequences, roughly 18% occurring once. Sequenced: blood, either unsorted or a sorted T cell fraction (not recorded which). The origin of the receptors is a male donor with ankylosing spondylitis or in good health (not recorded which). Both conserved end residues are trimmed from each CDR3. Clone sizes are given selectively: once, few, many, or a class where the clone is expanded.

>TRBV4-1|-
ASSRLWVGETQY
>TRBV29-1|-
SVEDLPPWEGHTDTQY
>TRBV11-3|-
ASSLVSSGSNEQF
>TRBV7-6|-
ASSPLLVYEQY
>TRBV5-5|few
ASRLTGGPYNEQF
>TRBV5-5|many
ASSLGQGGNQPQH
>TRBV6-5|-
ASSYKPGAVGYT
>TRBV29-1|many
SVEEAGGETQY
>TRBV28|-
ASSLQLEQF
>TRBV5-1|-
ASSLEGGIAYNEQF
>TRBV4-2|-
ASSQVLNYGYT
>TRBV11-1|-
ASSLVITGGSLSGANVLT
>TRBV7-8|few
ASSLAPSGTILRGNEQF
>TRBV5-4|-
ASSLGQNFNYGYT
>TRBV20-1|few
SARQGASNQPQH
>TRBV5-1|many
ASSLVGGGEAF
>TRBV11-2|-
ASRANYNEQF
>TRBV28|-
ASASGDVTDTQY
>TRBV5-1|-
ASRDKGVNTEAF
>TRBV3-1|few
ASSQAGVNQPQH
>TRBV5-4|-
ASSLLSSTLPSGANVLT
>TRBV30|many
AWNQGYEQY
>TRBV13|few
ASRTGSVHTGELF
>TRBV27|many
ASSFTGAPYGYT
>TRBV19|many
ASSIAQNQPQH
>TRBV12-3/TRBV12-4|many
ASSLGWDTDTQY
>TRBV20-1|-
SGGGNYGYT
>TRBV29-1|-
SVFRGSGIQETQY
>TRBV28|many
ASLGLAAGEQY
>TRBV27|many
ASSFSPGLVPNEQF
>TRBV9|few
ASSVVEGFEAF
>TRBV3-1|few
ASSQDGNYRRTSLAKNIQY
>TRBV6-1|-
ASSEALYQNTEAF
>TRBV29-1|many
SGTSGPQRGNEQF
>TRBV11-2|-
ASSLVPGLAGGYEQF
>TRBV6-5|many
ASGGSYEQY
>TRBV5-1|-
ASSEIRLGSYNEQF
>TRBV6-1|-
ASSARTSRAGDTQY
>TRBV7-9|few
ASSFPSTTNEKLF
>TRBV18|many
ASSPTGSEGPQH
>TRBV20-1|many
SARGGLPGGELF
>TRBV6-6|many
ASLPSGTDTQY